This passage covers 29 T cell receptor beta chains from one sample sequenced in a study of CD8+ T cells in alopecia areata. The study sorted pooled cutaneous lymph node cells by CD4, CD8alpha, NKG2D, NKG2ACE and other markers. Investigators isolated RNA and reverse transcribed it into cDNA to act as the sequencing template. Some clones are missing from TCRdb's copy, which holds only in-frame ones; the method was immunoSEQ multiplex PCR. Listed here are around 300,000 clones without any singletons, the top ten holding around 1.2%. Sequenced material: CD4+ T cells sorted from a lymph node. These receptors originate from a C3H/HeJ mouse with alopecia areata. Mice of this strain are of MHC haplotype H2-k.

This clone has only a few counts. Each gene name is a mouse one. Incomplete CDR3 DNA: TGTGCTAGCAGTCTTCCGGGACTGGGCTATGCT. Protein product: CASSLPGLGYA. From start to end, the CDR3 is CASSLPGLGYAEQFF. V gene TRBV17 combines with J gene TRBJ2-1; TRBD2 agrees at 9 bases. The read stops 4 residues short of the end of the CDR3; the missing end is completed from the germline J gene. Germline-derived CDR1 and CDR2 are MNHDT and YYDKIL. The CDR3 is 15 residues long. The V segment lost 5 bases and the J segment 3 bases; nucleotides outside the gene matches: 5. The complete variable domain, with remaining parts taken from reference TRBV17 and TRBJ2-1, reads DTTVKQNPRYKLARVGKPVNLICSQTMNHDTMYWYQKKPNQAPKLLLFYYDKILNREADTFEKFQSSRPNNSFCSLYIGSAGLEYSAMYLCASSLPGLGYAEQFFGPGTRLTVL.

This clone was detected only a few times. The gene symbols are mouse symbols. The CDR3 goes on 4 residues after the read ends, and that part is filled in from the germline J gene. This sample also contains other DNA sequences that code for the same CDR3. V and J are TRBV13-3 and TRBJ2-5; D perhaps matches TRBD1 (6 bases). In germline, CDR1 is NNHDY, CDR2 SYVADS. The CDR3 runs to 13 residues. Partial CDR3 DNA: TGTGCCAGCAGTAGGGACAAAAAAGAC. Residues: CASSRDKKD. The full CDR3 protein is CASSRDKKDTQYF.

The table lists this clone with a few counts. The germline and genes are mouse ones. The read terminates 4 residues ahead of where the CDR3 ends, so the germline J gene completes it. The V gene is TRBV13-2, the J gene TRBJ2-5; 10 nucleotides match TRBD2. The length of the CDR3 is 14 residues. Per the germline V gene, CDR1 is NNHNN and CDR2 is SYGAGS (reference sequence). The CDR3 is CASGDGTGVDTQYF. The part of the CDR3 DNA that was read is TGTGCCAGCGGTGACGGGACTGGGGTTGAC.

This clone was recorded a few times. Any gene name here is a mouse gene name. The read comes to an end 4 residues before the CDR3 does, leaving the germline J gene to fill in the end. The genes are TRBV13-1 and TRBJ2-3, with 12 bases aligning to TRBD2. This CDR3 is 15 amino acids long. Per germline, CDR1 NSHNY and CDR2 SYGAGN. The V gene end was trimmed by 7 bases and the J gene end by 4 bases; junction bases not matched to a gene: 7. CDR3 sequence: CASAHGTGGTETLYF. The sequenced CDR3 bases are TGTGCCAGCGCCCACGGGACTGGGGGGACAGAA.

Details on this clone: Gene names denote mouse genes. Read sequence stops 4 residues before the CDR3 end, and the germline J gene provides the missing end. The chain joins TRBV1 to TRBJ2-3; the D gene is possibly TRBD1 (5 bases). CDR3 length: 15 residues. V was trimmed by 1 base and J by 1 base, leaving 9 bases between them. Germline CDR1 reads NSQYPW; CDR2 reads LRSPGD (reference sequence). Partial CDR3 DNA: TGCACCTGCAGTGCAGCCAGGGAGGGTGCAGAA. Translation: CTCSAAREGAE. The complete CDR3 protein is CTCSAAREGAETLYF.

Concerning this clone: Mouse germline and gene names are used. The read gets to within 4 residues of the CDR3 end, and the germline J gene fills in the rest. V is TRBV1 and J is TRBJ2-2; 13 nucleotides match TRBD2. V lost 0 bases to trimming and J lost 2 bases; unmatched junction nucleotides: 6. CDR1 is NSQYPW, CDR2 LRSPGD, per germline (reference sequence). The CDR3 is 19 amino acids. CDR3 amino acids: CTCSADLGLGGRNTGQLYF. CDR3 DNA (partial): TGCACCTGCAGTGCAGATCTAGGACTGGGGGGGCGCAACACCGGG.

This clone was picked up a small number of times. The gene symbols are mouse symbols. The sequence runs out 4 residues before the end of the CDR3; the remainder is reconstructed from the germline J gene. Different DNA sequences within this sample yield the same CDR3. The J gene is TRBJ2-7, the V gene TRBV1, with a possible D match to TRBD2 (6 bases). This CDR3 spans 15 amino acids. The germline CDR1 and CDR2 sequences are NSQYPW and LRSPGD (reference sequence). Between the trimmed V and J ends, which lost 0 bases and 0 bases, there was a span of 9 bases. The chain's CDR3 is CTCSADRDSSYEQYF. The covered CDR3 bases are TGCACCTGCAGTGCAGACCGGGACTCCTCCTAT.

On this clone: Gene names are the mouse ones. The read is 4 residues too short to cover the CDR3 end, so that end is filled in from the germline J gene. The same CDR3 also results from other DNA sequences found in this sample. V and J are TRBV5 and TRBJ2-5; TRBD1 matches 7 bases. Per germline, CDR1 LGHNA and CDR2 YNLKQL (reference sequence). The CDR3 loop spans 15 amino acids. J was trimmed by 0 bases and V by 0 bases; bases with no gene match: 0. Partial CDR3 DNA: TGTGCCAGCAGCCAAGACAGGGGGAACCAAGAC. This encodes CASSQDRGNQD. From start to end, the CDR3 is CASSQDRGNQDTQYF.

A few counts support this clone. The gene names here belong to mouse. This CDR3 reads CASSFSQNQDTQYF. The CDR3 DNA, read in part, is TGTGCCAGCAGTTTCTCACAGAACCAAGAC. V and J are TRBV14 and TRBJ2-5, with D unresolved. The read falls 4 residues short of the CDR3 end, and the missing part is taken from the germline J gene. Germline V lookup: CDR1 SGHDT, CDR2 FRDEAV. The CDR3 contains 14 residues. Trimming took off 0 bases at V and 0 bases at J, with 5 bases between the two ends.

This clone was picked up a small number of times. Gene and germline names: mouse. The read ends 3 residues before the CDR3 terminus; that terminus is restored from the germline J gene. The chain joins TRBV13-3 to TRBJ1-6; TRBD1 aligns across 8 bases. TRBJ1-6 belongs to the ORF category, with a function that is uncertain. This CDR3 region has 16 residues. Per the germline V gene, CDR1 is NNHDY and CDR2 is SYVADS. The junction had 5 bases not matched to a gene; V was cut back by 0 bases and J by 6 bases. CDR3 protein: CASSDAGTGGNSPLYF. The CDR3 bases that were read are TGTGCCAGCAGTGATGCCGGGACAGGAGGTAATTCGCCC.

This clone has more than one count but fewer than ten. These gene names are mouse names. The read ends 3 residues shy of where the CDR3 ends; the end is completed using the germline J gene. This chain joins TRBV19 and TRBJ1-6; 7 positions match TRBD1. TRBJ1-6 qualifies as an ORF whose function is uncertain. The CDR3 has 13 residues. Germline CDR1 reads FNHDT; CDR2 reads SITEND (reference sequence). V trimming: 2 bases; J trimming: 8 bases; junction bases outside the gene matches: 1. The CDR3 loop reads CASSIRGDSPLYF. Incomplete CDR3 DNA: TGTGCCAGCAGTATCAGGGGGGATTCGCCC.

Only a few counts were recorded for this clone. The germline and genes are mouse ones. From the germline J gene comes the end of the CDR3, since the read stops 4 residues before it. This chain connects TRBV17 to TRBJ2-7, with 12 bases aligning to TRBD2. The CDR3 consists of 15 residues. Germline CDR1 is MNHDT and CDR2 is YYDKIL. This CDR3 reads CASSNSGTGGYEQYF. The sequenced CDR3 bases are TGTGCTAGCAGTAACTCCGGGACTGGGGGGTAT.

A note on this clone: The junction does not match germline at one end; this may be a read error. The germline and genes are mouse ones. The read terminates 4 residues before the CDR3 end, so the remaining end is supplied by the germline J gene. The genes are TRBV31 and TRBJ2-3; D is perhaps TRBD1 (5 bases). CDR1 and CDR2 (germline): GKSSPN, SITVG. This CDR3 is built from 14 residues. CDR3 residues: CAWSLRQSVETLYF. CDR3 bases read: TGTGCCTGGAGTCTGCGACAGAGTGTAGAA.

Only a few counts were recorded for this clone. The gene names given are mouse names. The read is 3 residues too short to cover the CDR3 end, so that end is filled in from the germline J gene. The rearrangement uses TRBV13-1 and TRBJ1-6; TRBD1 matches 8 bases. TRBJ1-6 is sorted into the ORF group, with uncertain function. Unmatched junction bases numbered 5, after V lost 5 bases and J lost 7 bases. The CDR3 runs to 14 residues. The germline gives CDR1 NSHNY, CDR2 SYGAGN. The CDR3 bases that were read are TGTGCCAGCAGCGCAGGGGGCGGAAATTCGCCC. This encodes CASSAGGGNSP. In full, the CDR3 reads CASSAGGGNSPLYF.

As for this clone: The gene names given are mouse names. The read terminates 4 residues before the CDR3 end, so the remaining end is supplied by the germline J gene. Within the sample, other DNA sequences also encode this same CDR3. V gene TRBV5 combines with J gene TRBJ2-5, with TRBD2 identical over 10 bases. The CDR3 covers 15 residues. The ends lost 4 bases at V and 2 bases at J; junction bases unmatched: 3. Germline lookup yields CDR1 LGHNA and CDR2 YNLKQL (reference sequence). The sequenced part of the CDR3 DNA is TGTGCCAGCAGCCCCCGGGACTGGGGCCAAGAC. Translation gives CASSPRDWGQD. In full, the CDR3 reads CASSPRDWGQDTQYF.

This clone was seen a handful of times. Gene names and germline refer to mouse. The read is 4 residues too short to cover the CDR3 end, so that end is filled in from the germline J gene. The chain has TRBV12-1 and TRBJ2-1; 12 nucleotides align to TRBD1. Germline V gives CDR1 SGHSN, CDR2 HYEKVE. The CDR3 length is 18 residues. Trimming took 2 bases from V and 4 from J; bases not matched to a gene: 11. The sequenced part of the CDR3 DNA is TGTGCCAGCTCTCCCCGTCCGGGACAGGGGGCGCGGTATGCT. It yields the protein CASSPRPGQGARYA. The entire CDR3 protein reads CASSPRPGQGARYAEQFF.

This clone was seen only a few times. The listed genes are named as in mouse. With the read ending 4 residues before the CDR3 end, the germline J gene is used to fill in that end. V gene TRBV13-1 combines with J gene TRBJ2-1, with 7 nucleotides matching TRBD1. CDR3 length: 14 residues. Trimming cost V 2 bases and J 4 bases; bases outside gene matches: 3. CDR1 is NSHNY and CDR2 is SYGAGN in the germline V gene. CDR3 region: CASSERDRYAEQFF. CDR3 DNA, as far as it was read: TGTGCCAGCAGTGAACGGGACAGATATGCT.

Turning to this clone: The genes and germline here are from mouse. The read ends 4 residues before the CDR3 terminus; that terminus is restored from the germline J gene. The gene calls are TRBV13-1 and TRBJ2-5; D unclear. The CDR3 is 15 residues long. Germline assignment: CDR1 NSHNY and CDR2 SYGAGN. The CDR3 sequence: CASSDAFSGKDTQYF. The part of the CDR3 DNA that was read is TGTGCCAGCAGTGATGCATTTTCAGGAAAAGAC.

This clone was counted a few times. Mouse germline and gene names are used. The CDR3 goes on 4 residues after the read ends, and that part is filled in from the germline J gene. V is TRBV13-1 and J is TRBJ2-1, with 9 bases that match TRBD2. The CDR3 runs 17 residues. CDR1 and CDR2 from the germline V gene are NSHNY and SYGAGN. CDR3 protein: CASSDPRTGGLGAEQFF. The sequenced CDR3 bases are TGTGCCAGCAGTGACCCCCGAACTGGGGGGTTAGGGGCT.

There are a few counts of this clone. Mouse germline and gene names are used. The CDR3 is cut off 4 residues early in the read; its end comes from the germline J gene. The chain joins TRBV13-3 to TRBJ2-7; tentative D call: TRBD1 (7 bases). Germline lookup yields CDR1 NNHDY and CDR2 SYVADS. There are 13 residues in the CDR3. CDR3 in amino acids: CASSDQGGYEQYF. The CDR3 bases that were read are TGTGCCAGCAGTGACCAGGGGGGTTAT.

In regard to this clone: The genes are named according to mouse. The read ends 4 residues before the CDR3 terminus; that terminus is restored from the germline J gene. The same CDR3 is also encoded by other DNA sequences in this sample. The chain couples TRBV19 to TRBJ2-3; tentatively, D is TRBD1 (5 bases). CDR1 and CDR2 from the germline V gene are FNHDT and SITEND (reference sequence). The CDR3 loop spans 15 amino acids. Trimming removed 0 bases at V and 0 bases at J, with 8 bases between. CDR3 DNA, as far as it was read: TGTGCCAGCAGTATAGGACAGACTAGTGCAGAA. This codes for CASSIGQTSAE. The entire CDR3 sequence reads CASSIGQTSAETLYF. Full variable domain (rest looked up from reference TRBV19 and TRBJ2-3): GGIITQTPKFLIGQEGQKLTLKCQQNFNHDTMYWYRQDSGKGLRLIYYSITENDLQKGDLSEGYDASREKKSSFSLTVTSAQKNEMAVFLCASSIGQTSAETLYFGSGTRLTVL.

This clone was detected only a few times. Each gene name is a mouse one. The CDR3 end lies 4 residues beyond the end of the read and is filled in from the germline J gene. J is TRBJ2-1 and V is TRBV14; possible D gene TRBD1, 6 bases. The CDR3 sequence is 14 residues long. Trimming stripped 5 bases from V and 1 base from J, with 10 bases between. Germline CDR1 is SGHDT and CDR2 is FRDEAV. The CDR3 is CASRNQGNYAEQFF. CDR3 bases read: TGTGCCAGCAGAAATCAGGGGAACTATGCT.

Only a few counts were recorded for this clone. Germline and genes: mouse. The observed sequence ends 4 residues before the CDR3 terminus, with the missing tail filled in from the germline J gene. V gene TRBV19 combines with J gene TRBJ2-5, with D perhaps matching TRBD1 (6 bases). The V end lost 3 bases, the J end lost 3 bases, and 14 bases lay between the germline ends. The CDR3 runs 15 residues. Germline V gives CDR1 FNHDT, CDR2 SITEND (reference sequence). Incomplete CDR3 DNA: TGTGCCAGCAGTAGCACCCGGGGACAACAAGAC. Its protein product is CASSSTRGQQD. The entire CDR3 protein is CASSSTRGQQDTQYF.

This clone was found a few times. Gene names follow the mouse nomenclature. The read gets to within 4 residues of the CDR3 end, and the germline J gene fills in the rest. The V call is TRBV13-3, the J call TRBJ2-3, with 11 bases lining up with TRBD2. Looked up from germline, CDR1 is NNHDY and CDR2 is SYVADS. The V and J ends lost 2 bases and 0 bases, in that order; junction bases with no gene match: 5. The CDR3 covers 17 residues. CDR3 residues: CASSDWTGGTSAETLYF. The DNA read from the CDR3 is TGTGCCAGCAGTGACTGGACTGGGGGGACTAGTGCAGAA.

A word on this clone: These gene names are mouse names. The read finishes 4 residues shy of the CDR3 end, and the germline J gene is used to complete it. V gene TRBV1 combines with J gene TRBJ2-2; 9 positions agree with TRBD2. V lost 3 bases to trimming and J lost 0 bases; unmatched junction nucleotides: 5. The CDR3 has 17 residues. Germline loops: CDR1 NSQYPW, CDR2 LRSPGD (reference sequence). CDR3: CTCSALGLGTNTGQLYF. The DNA read from the CDR3 is TGCACCTGCAGTGCCCTCGGACTGGGGACAAACACCGGG.

About this clone: Gene names follow the mouse nomenclature. The read ends 4 residues before the CDR3 terminus; that terminus is restored from the germline J gene. The chain links TRBV13-3 to TRBJ2-5; 8 nucleotides match TRBD2. This CDR3 is 16 amino acids long. From germline, CDR1 is NNHDY and CDR2 SYVADS. The junction had 6 bases not matched to a gene; V was cut back by 0 bases and J by 3 bases. The CDR3 bases that were read are TGTGCCAGCAGTGATGCCCCGGTGGGGGGGCAAGAC. This encodes CASSDAPVGGQD. In full, the CDR3 is CASSDAPVGGQDTQYF.

This clone has more than one count but fewer than ten. Gene names are the mouse ones. The read falls 4 residues short of the CDR3 end, and the missing part is taken from the germline J gene. This chain joins TRBV19 and TRBJ2-3; 11 nucleotides agree with TRBD2. In germline, CDR1 is FNHDT, CDR2 SITEND (reference sequence). V trimming: 1 base; J trimming: 0 bases; junction bases outside the gene matches: 4. The CDR3 sequence is 17 residues long. CDR3 DNA, as far as it was read: TGTGCCAGCAGTATAACTGGGGGGGCGCAGAGTGCAGAA. Amino acids: CASSITGGAQSAE. The full CDR3 sequence reads CASSITGGAQSAETLYF.

This clone has just a few counts. The germline and genes are mouse ones. From the germline J gene comes the end of the CDR3, since the read stops 4 residues before it. The chain links TRBV5 to TRBJ2-7; 10 positions agree with TRBD2. This CDR3 comprises 16 residues. Germline CDR1 reads LGHNA; CDR2 reads YNLKQL (reference sequence). The CDR3 spells CASSQDSTGGSDEQYF. The covered CDR3 bases are TGTGCCAGCAGCCAAGATTCGACTGGGGGGAGCGAT.

This clone was seen a few times. Gene names follow the mouse nomenclature. The read finishes 4 residues shy of the CDR3 end, and the germline J gene is used to complete it. This chain joins TRBV1 and TRBJ2-5, with a weak D call TRBD2 (5 bases). Looked up from germline, CDR1 is NSQYPW and CDR2 is LRSPGD (reference sequence). V was cut by 4 bases and J by 0 bases, with 8 bases left in between. There are 14 residues in the CDR3. CDR3: CTCSGTLNQDTQYF. The covered CDR3 bases are TGCACCTGCAGTGGGACTCTTAACCAAGAC.